The 15 T cell receptor beta chains below all came from one sample that was sequenced in a study of regulatory T cells in long-lasting Graves disease. Time point meaning: persistent/refractory GD, antithyroid drugs over 5 years with positive TRAb. Researchers made the TCR library from RNA that was extracted from PBMCs. The authors built TCR beta libraries using iRepertoire HTBI primers and Arm-PCR of CDR3 regions. TCRdb passed the multiplex PCR reads through MiXCR, listing each CDR3 protein once. The sample holds a few hundred thousand distinct CDR3 sequences, 20% to 25% seen once. The sequenced sample was peripheral blood mononuclear cells (PBMCs), obtained when the disease was refractory, from a patient treated with antithyroid drugs. The receptors shown here come from a woman aged 40 to 55 with Graves disease.

The rearrangement uses TRBV9 and TRBJ2-2; 11 bases match TRBD1. The trim removed 3 bases at V and 4 bases at J, leaving 5 bases unmatched. The CDR3 covers 16 residues. Germline loops: CDR1 SGDLS, CDR2 YYNGEE. CDR3 in amino acids: CASSAPGQGGTGELFF. The CDR3 nucleotides read TGTGCCAGCAGCGCCCCGGGACAGGGGGGCACCGGGGAGCTGTTTTTT. Based on the CDR3 plus reference TRBV9 and TRBJ2-2, the full variable domain is DSGVTQTPKHLITATGQRVTLRCSPRSGDLSVYWYQQSLDQGLQFLIQYYNGEERAKGNILERFSAQQFPDLHSELNLSSLELGDSALYFCASSAPGQGGTGELFFGEGSRLTVL.

There are a few counts of this clonotype. The V call is TRBV10-3, the J call TRBJ1-5; D unclear. This CDR3 is 17 amino acids long. Trimming pared 0 bases from V and 1 base from J, leaving 13 bases between. Germline loops: CDR1 ENHRY, CDR2 SYGVKD. The CDR3 is CAISESGGIRSNQPQHF. The CDR3 DNA follows: TGTGCCATCAGTGAGTCGGGAGGCATTAGGAGCAATCAGCCCCAGCATTTT.

The chain combines TRBV6-4 with TRBJ2-1, with a weak D call TRBD2 (6 bases). The germline CDR1 and CDR2 sequences are MRHNA and SNTAGT. This CDR3 has 14 residues. V was cut by 3 bases and J by 5 bases, with 11 bases left in between. The CDR3 loop is CASSEGRENNEQFF. CDR3 sequence (DNA): TGTGCCAGCAGTGAGGGGCGGGAAAACAATGAGCAGTTCTTC.

The rearrangement joins TRBV5-1 to TRBJ1-1, with D tentatively TRBD1 (5 bases). This CDR3 region has 14 residues. V was clipped by 7 bases and J by 0 bases, with 13 bases between them. Germline V gene lookup returns CDR1 SGHRS and CDR2 YFSETQ. CDR3 loop: CASWSGGMNTEAFF. The DNA of the CDR3 is TGCGCCAGCTGGTCGGGGGGAATGAACACTGAAGCTTTCTTT.

This clonotype was seen more than once but under ten times. The DNA for the CDR3 is TGTGCCAGCAGCCAAGCAGGGACGGTACAAGAGACCCAGTACTTC. It codes for CASSQAGTVQETQYF. This chain joins TRBV3-1 and TRBJ2-5; the D call may be TRBD1 or TRBD2 (5 bases each). The CDR3 sequence is 15 residues long. V lost 1 base to trimming and J lost 2 bases, with 11 bases between them. Germline V CDR1 and CDR2: LGHDT, YNNKEL (reference sequence).

The rearrangement uses TRBV12-3 or TRBV12-4 and TRBJ2-3; D is perhaps TRBD2 (5 bases). The CDR3 extends over 18 amino acids. The germline V and J ends were trimmed by 3 bases and 5 bases, with 24 bases remaining between them. CDR3 amino acids: CASSFFWRRTEAVDTQYF. The CDR3 region has the DNA TGTGCCAGCAGTTTCTTCTGGAGGCGCACAGAGGCCGTAGATACGCAGTATTTT.

This clonotype turned up a few times. A clone one base away is much larger, so this may be a read error. The rearrangement uses TRBV9 and TRBJ2-5; tentative D call: TRBD2 (6 bases). The CDR3 loop spans 13 amino acids. Germline values: CDR1 SGDLS, CDR2 YYNGEE. V lost 0 bases to trimming and J lost 3 bases, with 6 bases between them. The CDR3 is CASSVAGEETQYF. The CDR3 nucleotides read TGTGCCAGCAGCGTAGCGGGAGAAGAGACCCAGTACTTC.

This clonotype was detected a few times. The chain recombines TRBV28 with TRBJ2-1; D may be TRBD1 (6 bases). Germline V gives CDR1 MDHEN, CDR2 SYDVKM. V dropped 4 bases and J dropped 7 bases, with 11 bases sitting between them. The CDR3 covers 13 residues. CDR3 DNA: TGTGCCAGCAGTTCGGACAGCTTTAATGAGCAGTTCTTC. Translating it yields CASSSDSFNEQFF.

Notes on this clonotype: This may arise from a read error, as a much more abundant clone is one base away. This chain joins TRBV14 and TRBJ2-2, with 7 bases fitting TRBD1. The ends lost 4 bases at V and 7 bases at J; junction bases unmatched: 3. This CDR3 region has 13 residues. Germline V gene lookup returns CDR1 SGHDN and CDR2 FVKESK. Written as DNA, the CDR3 is TGTGCCAGCAGCCTACAGGGGTACGGGGAGCTGTTTTTT. This codes for CASSLQGYGELFF.

At least ten counts were recorded for this clonotype. This chain joins TRBV6-1 and TRBJ2-7, with 8 bases that match TRBD2. Germline V gene data show CDR1 as MNHNS and CDR2 as SASEGT. The V and J ends lost 5 bases and 2 bases, in that order; junction bases with no gene match: 8. CDR3 length: 15 amino acids. The CDR3 region has the DNA TGTGCCAGCAGTCGCGATAGCGGGAACGCCTACGAGCAGTACTTC. It yields the protein CASSRDSGNAYEQYF.

As for this clonotype: Germline and junction disagree at one end, which may indicate a read error. V is TRBV5-8 and J is TRBJ2-7; the D is unclear. The CDR3 covers 11 residues. CDR1 is SGHTS and CDR2 is YDEGEE in the germline V gene. The CDR3 here is CASSLLRSAHF. In DNA form, the CDR3 reads TGTGCCAGCAGCTTGTTACGGTCGGCGCACTTC. The entire variable domain, with the rest obtained from reference TRBV5-8 and TRBJ2-7, is as follows: EAGVTQSPTHLIKTRGQQATLRCSPISGHTSVYWYQQALGLGLQFLLWYDEGEERNRGNFPPRFSGRQFPNYSSELNVNALELEDSALYLCASSLLRSAHFGPGTRLTVT.

In this sample, this clonotype turned up many times. The gene calls are TRBV5-1 and TRBJ1-2, with 8 bases matching TRBD1. V was clipped by 4 bases and J by 8 bases; unmatched bases: 4. Germline CDR1 and CDR2: SGHRS and YFSETQ. The CDR3 has 12 amino acids. The CDR3 DNA sequence: TGCGCCAGCAGCGATACAGGGGGAGGCTACACCTTC. Translation gives CASSDTGGGYTF. The variable domain in full, completed from reference TRBV5-1 and TRBJ1-2, reads KAGVTQTPRYLIKTRGQQVTLSCSPISGHRSVSWYQQTPGQGLQFLFEYFSETQRNKGNFPGRFSGRQFSNSRSEMNVSTLELGDSALYLCASSDTGGGYTFGSGTRLTVV.

In regard to this clonotype: A read error is possible here, since a much larger clone lies one base away. CDR3 region: CASSLGGKNVLTF. DNA for the CDR3: TGTGCCAGCAGTCTTGGTGGGAAAAACGTCCTGACTTTC. The gene calls are TRBV28 and TRBJ2-6, with D unclear. The CDR3 has 13 amino acids. Trimming shortened V by 5 bases and J by 10 bases, and 12 bases separated the two germline ends. Germline CDR1 and CDR2: MDHEN and SYDVKM.

V gene TRBV5-1 combines with J gene TRBJ1-2; no firm D call. V lost 0 bases and J lost 3, with 6 bases in between. This CDR3 is 13 amino acids long. The germline gives CDR1 SGHRS, CDR2 YFSETQ. The CDR3: CASSLGMDYGYTF. CDR3 nucleotides: TGCGCCAGCAGCTTGGGTATGGACTATGGCTACACCTTC.

A single count supports this clonotype. The rearrangement uses TRBV4-1 and TRBJ1-5, with TRBD1 as a possible D gene (6 bases). Deletions cut 4 bases from V and 3 bases from J, with 13 bases between. CDR1 and CDR2 (germline): MGHRA, YSYEKL. The CDR3 is 15 residues long. This CDR3 is CASSRNRDTNQPQHF. The CDR3 bases are TGCGCCAGCAGCCGCAACCGGGACACCAATCAGCCCCAGCATTTT.